These 14 T cell receptor beta chains originate from one sample sequenced in a study of human T cells and chemical hapten exposure. TCRdb re-called the RACE reads with MiXCR, one entry per CDR3 protein. This table holds just over 80,000 distinct CDR3 sequences, around 10% found once. The time point: patch test 1, 2 weeks after DPC sensitization. Treatment described: therapeutic diphenylcyclopropenone sensitization with weekly scalp DPC. The material sequenced was whole blood, taken in connection with sensitization to the hapten diphenylcyclopropenone (DPC). The source of these receptors is a woman aged 45-65 years with alopecia areata. Some clones in this sample may be carry-over from other donors' samples.

This clonotype was observed many times. The rearrangement links TRBV18 to TRBJ1-5; D is unresolved. V was shortened by 6 bases and J by 2 bases, with 11 bases between the two germline ends. Germline loops: CDR1 KGHSH, CDR2 LQKENI. This CDR3 contains 14 residues. The DNA of the CDR3 is TGTGCCAGCTCGCCCCCCGGGGGCAATCAGCCCCAGCATTTT. It is translated as CASSPPGGNQPQHF. Using reference TRBV18 and TRBJ1-5 for the parts outside the CDR3, the full variable domain is NAGVMQNPRHLVRRRGQEARLRCSPMKGHSHVYWYRQLPEEGLKFMVYLQKENIIDESGMPKERFSAEFPKEGPSILRIQQVVRGDSAAYFCASSPPGGNQPQHFGDGTRLSIL.

This clonotype has ten or more counts. This chain links TRBV11-2 with TRBJ2-6; D is unresolved. V lost 3 bases, J lost 4 bases, and 13 bases lay in between. CDR1 is SGHAT, CDR2 FQNNGV, per germline. The CDR3 runs 16 residues. CDR3 sequence: CASSFGALSGANVLTF. The CDR3 nucleotides read TGTGCCAGCAGCTTTGGTGCCCTGTCCGGGGCCAACGTCCTGACTTTC.

The chain has TRBV3-1 and TRBJ1-3, with 9 bases fitting TRBD1. V lost 11 bases to trimming and J lost 1 base; unmatched junction nucleotides: 9. The CDR3 has 15 amino acids. Germline loops: CDR1 LGHDT, CDR2 YNNKEL (reference sequence). The CDR3 loop is CACGTGRSSGNTIYF. CDR3 in DNA: TGTGCCTGCGGGACAGGGAGGTCGTCTGGAAACACCATATATTTT. Variable domain in full (rest from reference TRBV3-1 and TRBJ1-3): DTAVSQTPKYLVTQMGNDKSIKCEQNLGHDTMYWYKQDSKKFLKIMFSYNNKELIINETVPNRFSPKSPDKAHLNLHINSLELGDSAVYFCACGTGRSSGNTIYFGEGSWLTVV.

This clonotype was seen more than once but under ten times. The V gene is TRBV11-2, the J gene TRBJ2-5; D call uncertain. V dropped 1 base and J dropped 0 bases, with 12 bases sitting between them. The CDR3 spans 16 residues. CDR1 and CDR2 (germline): SGHAT, FQNNGV. CDR3 in amino acids: CASSLGSSRNQETQYF. DNA for the CDR3: TGTGCCAGCAGCTTAGGGAGTTCACGGAACCAAGAGACCCAGTACTTC.

In this sample, this clonotype turned up many times. The chain couples TRBV7-8 to TRBJ2-3; D may be TRBD2 (5 bases). V was trimmed by 4 bases and J by 0 bases, leaving 14 bases between them. CDR1 is SGHVS and CDR2 is FQNEAQ in the germline V gene. The CDR3 sequence is 16 residues long. CDR3 amino acids: CASSSRTLGSTDTQYF. The CDR3 bases are TGTGCCAGCAGCTCGCGGACTTTGGGGAGCACAGATACGCAGTATTTT.

This clonotype appeared a few times. The J gene is TRBJ1-3, the V gene TRBV7-9; TRBD1 is a possible D gene (6 bases). Germline CDR1 and CDR2: SEHNR and FQNEAQ (reference sequence). Trimming removed 4 bases from V and 3 bases from J, with 19 bases in between. The CDR3 contains 17 residues. CDR3 sequence: CASSSGTPDARGNTIYF. The CDR3, as DNA: TGTGCCAGCAGCTCCGGGACACCCGACGCGCGTGGAAACACCATATATTTT.

This clonotype was detected only a few times. The chain is built from TRBV6-6 and TRBJ1-4, with D unclear. Germline values: CDR1 MNHNY, CDR2 SVGAGI (reference sequence). The V gene lost 2 bases and the J gene lost 0 bases, with 10 bases spanning the gap. There are 16 residues in the CDR3. CDR3 DNA: TGTGCCAGCAGTTACCGCCCCGAGGCAACTAATGAAAAACTGTTTTTT. Residues: CASSYRPEATNEKLFF.

This clonotype was recorded many times. The gene calls are TRBV27 and TRBJ1-5; the D gene is possibly TRBD1 (5 bases). Germline CDR1 reads MNHEY; CDR2 reads SMNVEV (reference sequence). The V and J ends lost 4 bases and 2 bases respectively, with 15 bases between them. There are 16 residues in the CDR3. Here the CDR3 reads CASSSGVGVGNQPQHF. CDR3 nucleotides: TGTGCCAGCAGTTCCGGGGTGGGGGTGGGCAATCAGCCCCAGCATTTT.

Many counts were recorded for this clonotype. This chain joins TRBV27 and TRBJ1-6; maybe TRBD1 (6 bases). Germline CDR1 reads MNHEY; CDR2 reads SMNVEV (reference sequence). The CDR3 extends over 14 amino acids. V lost 5 bases, J lost 7 bases, and 12 bases lay in between. CDR3 sequence (DNA): TGTGCCAGCAGTCTCAGGGGTGGGAATTCACCCCTCCACTTT. It codes for CASSLRGGNSPLHF.

This CDR3 is CASNNYGTYNEQFF. The CDR3 DNA reads as TGTGCCAGCAACAACTACGGGACGTACAATGAGCAGTTCTTC. The chain employs TRBV2 and TRBJ2-1; the D call may be TRBD1 or TRBD2 (5 bases each). V gave up 7 bases and J gave up 4 bases, with 14 bases separating them. The CDR3 is made up of 14 amino acids. The germline CDR1 and CDR2 sequences are SNHLY and FYNNEI.

V is TRBV10-2 and J is TRBJ2-1, with unresolved D. The germline CDR1 and CDR2 sequences are WSHSY and SAAADI. The CDR3 totals 13 residues. Trimming left V 6 bases short and J 7 bases short, with 13 bases between. The CDR3 reads CASSDPGFNEQFF. CDR3 DNA: TGCGCCAGCAGCGATCCTGGTTTTAATGAGCAGTTCTTC.

This chain uses TRBV20-1 with TRBJ1-5; D is undetermined. The CDR3 contains 13 residues. V lost 7 bases and J lost 4, with 14 bases in between. Germline V gene data show CDR1 as DFQATT and CDR2 as SNEGSKA (reference sequence). CDR3 sequence (DNA): TGCAGTGGGGGTTACTTTACTAATCAGCCCCAGCATTTT. Amino acids: CSGGYFTNQPQHF.

The chain recombines TRBV20-1 with TRBJ2-1, with a weak D call TRBD2 (5 bases). The V end was cut by 7 bases, the J end by 5 bases, with 9 bases between. Germline CDR1 is DFQATT and CDR2 is SNEGSKA (reference sequence). The CDR3 spans 11 residues. As DNA, the CDR3 is TGCAGTGTCTCCGGGAACAATGAGCAGTTCTTC. It yields the protein CSVSGNNEQFF.

J is TRBJ2-2 and V is TRBV5-6; 8 positions match TRBD1. The V gene's germline CDR1 is SGHDT and CDR2 YYEEEE. CDR3 length: 15 amino acids. Trimming at V came to 4 bases and at J to 8 bases, leaving 10 bases not matched to a gene. The CDR3 spells CASSPLGQATGELFF. For the CDR3, the DNA is TGTGCCAGCAGCCCCTTGGGACAGGCGACGGGGGAGCTGTTTTTT.